This T cell receptor beta chain was identified during a study of cytomegalovirus exposure and HLA in healthy donors. Whole-study findings and limits: Clonal expansion, a later analysis showed, was greater in HLA-associated TCR beta chains than in equally common others. In a later analysis, HLA-C alleles had the fewest associated TCRs, DRB1 alleles the most.

Trimming took 5 bases from V and 4 from J; bases not matched to a gene: 5. The germline V gene encodes CDR1 SGHNT and CDR2 YENEEA. CDR3 length: 15 residues. Remarks on this clone: The target antigen is unknown.

The PCR was carried out with 60 Vbeta primers and 13 Jbeta primers. Produced via immunoSEQ multiplex PCR; TCRdb's table is partial and in-frame only. The sample has some 85,000 clones, around 79% seen once. The chain employs TRBV11-3 and TRBJ2-7; 13 bases line up with TRBD2. The sample taken for sequencing was PBMCs. The source is a woman aged 40 to 49 in good health and CMV-seropositive. CDR3 region: CASSPGLAGEYEQYF. Written as DNA, the CDR3 is TGTGCCAGCAGCCCCGGACTAGCGGGAGAATACGAGCAGTACTTC. The variable domain in full, with the rest retrieved from reference TRBV11-3 and TRBJ2-7, is EAGVVQSPRYKIIEKKQPVAFWCNPISGHNTLYWYLQNLGQGPELLIRYENEEAVDDSQLPKDRFSAERLKGVDSTLKIQPAELGDSAVYLCASSPGLAGEYEQYFGPGTRLTVT.